These 30 T cell receptor beta chains originate from one sample sequenced in a study of PD-1 blockade in classical Hodgkin lymphoma (dated by TCRdb to 2020 to 2021). The label giving this sample's time point can be read as: cycle 1 day 1 (C1D1), immediately before nivolumab initiation. Relapse after autologous stem cell transplantation had occurred in all trial patients, and cohorts A, B and C were distinguished by prior brentuximab vedotin exposure. Library preparation employed the immunoSEQ multiplex PCR assay. In TCRdb, the immuneACCESS table is reduced to in-frame sequences with V and J assigned. These tables do not hold every clone; where another copy was compared, an unresolved V gene accounts for under half, and the others remain unexplained. The sample data list about 37,000 clones, and over 65% of these were observed just once. 10% to 11% of the sample lies in the top ten. The sample here was peripheral blood mononuclear cells (PBMCs), taken at baseline. All receptors derive from a human donor with classical Hodgkin lymphoma.

Remarks on this clone: Different DNA sequences within this sample yield the same CDR3. This chain connects TRBV15 to TRBJ2-1; D possibly corresponds to TRBD2 (5 bases). CDR1 is LNHNV and CDR2 is YYDKDF in the germline V gene (reference sequence). V was shortened by 0 bases and J by 14 bases, with 14 bases between the two germline ends. This CDR3 is 13 amino acids long. The CDR3: CATSREGGRREFF. CDR3 DNA sequence: TGTGCCACCAGCAGAGAAGGAGGCAGGAGAGAGTTCTTC.

J is TRBJ1-3 and V is TRBV6-4; D uncertain. The length of the CDR3 is 12 residues. The V gene's germline CDR1 is MRHNA and CDR2 SNTAGT. V shed 10 bases and J shed 8 bases, with 15 bases lying between them. In nucleotides, the CDR3 is TGTGCCACCTCCGGACGTGATTACACCATATATTTT. This translates into CATSGRDYTIYF.

The V call is TRBV20-1, the J call TRBJ2-1; D might be TRBD1 (5 bases). Trimming took 3 bases from V and 11 from J, leaving 11 bases between them. The CDR3 loop spans 11 amino acids. The germline gives CDR1 DFQATT, CDR2 SNEGSKA (reference sequence). CDR3 protein: CSASPRQKQFF. The CDR3 DNA reads as TGCAGTGCTAGTCCTCGACAGAAGCAGTTCTTC.

The chain uses TRBV28 and TRBJ2-7; D not certain. Trimming removed 1 base at V and 6 bases at J, with 7 bases between. The germline gives CDR1 MDHEN, CDR2 SYDVKM. This CDR3 is 12 amino acids long. CDR3: CASSLLASEQYF. DNA of the CDR3: TGTGCCAGCAGTTTATTAGCCAGCGAGCAGTACTTC.

V gene TRBV27 combines with J gene TRBJ2-7; no clear D. Trimming removed 5 bases from V and 3 bases from J, with 11 bases in between. Looked up from germline, CDR1 is MNHEY and CDR2 is SMNVEV (reference sequence). This CDR3 spans 13 amino acids. CDR3 sequence reads: CASSAKGNYEQYF. The CDR3 DNA reads as TGTGCCAGCAGTGCGAAGGGCAACTACGAGCAGTACTTC.

The chain has TRBV6-5 and TRBJ2-3; 8 nucleotides line up with TRBD1. CDR1 MNHEY and CDR2 SVGAGI come from the germline V gene. The J segment lost 6 bases and the V segment lost 6 bases, leaving 11 bases of the junction unmatched. This CDR3 contains 15 residues. In DNA form, the CDR3 reads TGTGCCAGCAGACGAACGACAGGGGCGGGGGATACGCAGTATTTT. Its translation is CASRRTTGAGDTQYF.

The V gene is TRBV4-1, the J gene TRBJ2-1; D unresolved. The V gene lost 4 bases and the J gene lost 4 bases, with 14 bases spanning the gap. CDR1 MGHRA and CDR2 YSYEKL come from the germline V gene. The CDR3 length is 15 residues. The CDR3 loop reads CASSLQAWLYNEQFF. Written as DNA, the CDR3 is TGCGCCAGCAGCCTTCAGGCATGGCTGTACAATGAGCAGTTCTTC.

The chain employs TRBV6-4 and TRBJ1-1; D is possibly TRBD1 (5 bases). Between the trimmed V and J ends, which lost 2 bases and 5 bases, there was a span of 9 bases. The CDR3 extends over 13 amino acids. Germline CDR1 is MRHNA and CDR2 is SNTAGT. In DNA form, the CDR3 reads TGTGCCAGCAGTGACCGTAGGACAACTGAAGCTTTCTTT. Its protein product is CASSDRRTTEAFF.

In DNA, the CDR3 is TGTGCCAGCAGCTCCAGGACTAGCGGGCTGAACAATGAGCAGTTCTTC. Translating it yields CASSSRTSGLNNEQFF. The chain combines TRBV7-2 with TRBJ2-1, with TRBD2 identical over 11 bases. The CDR3 runs 16 residues. Germline V gene sequence: CDR1 SGHTA, CDR2 FQGNSA. The trim removed 4 bases at V and 5 bases at J, leaving 7 bases unmatched.

This clone was recorded once. The rearrangement links TRBV6-5 to TRBJ2-7; D tentatively reads TRBD1 or TRBD2 (6 bases each). From germline, CDR1 is MNHEY and CDR2 SVGAGI. This CDR3 contains 11 residues. The V gene lost 5 bases and the J gene lost 11 bases, with 13 bases spanning the gap. The CDR3 protein is CASSLSGAKYF. The CDR3 DNA is TGTGCCAGCAGTCTCTCGGGGGCTAAGTACTTC.

This clone occurred a few times. The chain joins TRBV19 to TRBJ1-4; TRBD1 aligns across 8 bases. V shed 5 bases, J shed 7 bases, and the junction held 9 bases outside the gene matches. CDR3 size: 15 residues. CDR1 is LNHDA, CDR2 SQIVND, per germline (reference sequence). The CDR3 reads CASSPNRGYLEKLFF. The CDR3 DNA reads TGTGCCAGTAGTCCCAACAGGGGGTACCTTGAAAAACTGTTTTTT.

The chain joins TRBV7-2 to TRBJ2-2; TRBD2 is a possible D gene (6 bases). CDR3 size: 14 residues. Per the germline V gene, CDR1 is SGHTA and CDR2 is FQGNSA. The V gene lost 4 bases and the J gene lost 7 bases, with 13 bases spanning the gap. CDR3 residues: CASSYLGRDGELFF. The CDR3 DNA is TGTGCCAGCAGCTATCTTGGGCGGGACGGGGAGCTGTTTTTT.

The genes are TRBV28 and TRBJ1-1, with a possible D match to TRBD1 (5 bases). The germline V and J ends were trimmed by 2 bases and 4 bases, with 11 bases remaining between them. This CDR3 region has 14 residues. CDR1 is MDHEN and CDR2 is SYDVKM in the germline V gene. DNA of the CDR3: TGTGCCAGCAGTTTAAGGGGTGTTGGCACTGAAGCTTTCTTT. It translates to CASSLRGVGTEAFF.

This chain uses TRBV7-2 with TRBJ1-4; unclear D gene. The CDR3 is made up of 14 amino acids. Trimming shortened V by 5 bases and J by 8 bases, and 15 bases separated the two germline ends. Per germline, CDR1 SGHTA and CDR2 FQGNSA. The CDR3 coding sequence is TGTGCCAGCAGCCTCGGACGATTGGGAGAAAAACTGTTTTTT. This codes for CASSLGRLGEKLFF.

This rearrangement joins TRBV7-3 to TRBJ1-2; perhaps TRBD1 as D (6 bases). The germline CDR1 and CDR2 sequences are SGHTA and FQGTGA. Trimming pared 2 bases from V and 7 bases from J, leaving 20 bases between. The CDR3 has 16 amino acids. CDR3 nucleotides: TGTGCCAGCAGCTTAGATAGTCGACAGGAGAGTGGTGGCTACACCTTC. This sequence encodes CASSLDSRQESGGYTF.

V is TRBV19 and J is TRBJ1-1; D not resolved. The V and J ends lost 4 bases and 3 bases respectively, with 12 bases between them. CDR1 is LNHDA, CDR2 SQIVND, per germline (reference sequence). This CDR3 has 14 amino acids. The CDR3 sequence: CASSTQWTDTEAFF. The DNA of the CDR3 is TGTGCCAGTAGTACCCAGTGGACGGACACTGAAGCTTTCTTT.

The genes are TRBV2 and TRBJ2-3; 10 nucleotides match TRBD2. Trimming took 2 bases from V and 6 from J; bases not matched to a gene: 8. This CDR3 is built from 16 residues. Germline CDR1 is SNHLY and CDR2 is FYNNEI. CDR3 region: CASSEWLAGVRDTQYF. The DNA for the CDR3 is TGTGCCAGCAGTGAATGGCTAGCGGGAGTCCGGGATACGCAGTATTTT.

The V gene is TRBV27, the J gene TRBJ1-2; no clear D. Trimming stripped 3 bases from V and 9 bases from J, with 14 bases between. Germline V gene data show CDR1 as MNHEY and CDR2 as SMNVEV (reference sequence). The CDR3 has 13 residues. This chain's CDR3 is CASSFGGRGSYTF. CDR3 nucleotides: TGTGCCAGCAGTTTTGGCGGGCGCGGGAGCTACACCTTC.

V and J are TRBV10-1 and TRBJ2-7; D is ambiguous. Trimming cost V 5 bases and J 2 bases, with 7 bases left between them. Germline assignment: CDR1 WNHNN and CDR2 SYGVQD (reference sequence). The CDR3 is 12 amino acids. CDR3 protein: CASSLLTYEQYF. CDR3 sequence (DNA): TGCGCCAGCAGTTTATTAACCTACGAGCAGTACTTC.

On this clone itself: The germline gene is not matched at one end of the junction; a read error may be the cause. This chain joins TRBV5-1 and TRBJ1-1; TRBD1 might be the D (5 bases). CDR3 length: 13 residues. In germline, CDR1 is SGHRS, CDR2 YFSETQ. DNA of the CDR3: TGCGCCAGCAGTTTGGGGACCGCGACTGAAGCTTTCTTT. It codes for CASSLGTATEAFF.

The gene calls are TRBV19 and TRBJ1-5, with TRBD1 as a possible D gene (6 bases). V dropped 8 bases and J dropped 7 bases, with 18 bases sitting between them. Germline V lookup: CDR1 LNHDA, CDR2 SQIVND (reference sequence). The CDR3 has 14 residues. The CDR3 loop is CASSHKIQGQPQHF. The DNA of the CDR3 is TGTGCCAGTTCCCATAAGATACAGGGACAGCCCCAGCATTTT.

This clone was detected a few times. The J gene is TRBJ2-3, the V gene TRBV27, with D tentatively TRBD1 or TRBD2 (6 bases each). Trimming stripped 4 bases from V and 0 bases from J, with 14 bases between. The CDR3 has 16 amino acids. The V gene's germline CDR1 is MNHEY and CDR2 SMNVEV (reference sequence). The CDR3 loop reads CASSSRRGTSTDTQYF. The CDR3, as DNA: TGTGCCAGCAGTTCCCGAAGGGGGACTAGCACAGATACGCAGTATTTT.

The V and J genes are TRBV7-2 and TRBJ1-1, with a tentative D call TRBD1 (5 bases). CDR1 is SGHTA and CDR2 is FQGNSA in the germline V gene. The CDR3 length is 12 residues. Between the trimmed V and J ends, which lost 3 bases and 8 bases, there was a span of 10 bases. Here the CDR3 DNA reads TGTGCCAGCAGCTTCCGGGGGAGAGAAGCTTTCTTT. Protein sequence: CASSFRGREAFF.

The chain links TRBV5-6 to TRBJ2-4; D not resolved. Deletions cut 2 bases from V and 1 base from J, with 7 bases between. Germline assignment: CDR1 SGHDT and CDR2 YYEEEE. The CDR3 spans 14 residues. CDR3 region: CASSFSGAKNIQYF. The CDR3 DNA reads TGTGCCAGCAGCTTTTCCGGCGCCAAAAACATTCAGTACTTC. The full variable domain, completed using reference TRBV5-6 and TRBJ2-4, is DAGVTQSPTHLIKTRGQQVTLRCSPKSGHDTVSWYQQALGQGPQFIFQYYEEEERQRGNFPDRFSGHQFPNYSSELNVNALLLGDSALYLCASSFSGAKNIQYFGAGTRLSVL.

This clone has only a few counts. This chain joins TRBV6-1 and TRBJ1-2; D may be TRBD1 (6 bases). The germline CDR1 and CDR2 sequences are MNHNS and SASEGT. The ends were cut back, 2 bases at V and 0 bases at J, with 13 bases in the middle. There are 16 residues in the CDR3. The CDR3 nucleotides read TGTGCCAGCAGTGAAAGGGGGGCAGGGGCTAACTATGGCTACACCTTC. It is translated as CASSERGAGANYGYTF.

The V and J genes are TRBV7-2 and TRBJ2-3; D gene uncertain. The CDR3 has 13 residues. The V end lost 3 bases, the J end lost 0 bases, and 4 bases lay between the germline ends. CDR1 SGHTA and CDR2 FQGNSA come from the germline V gene. CDR3 residues: CASSFLSTDTQYF. CDR3 in DNA: TGTGCCAGCAGCTTCCTTAGCACAGATACGCAGTATTTT.

This clone was observed at least ten times. The CDR3, as DNA: TGTGCCATAGGACTAGCGGGCGGGGAGCTGTTTTTT. As protein: CAIGLAGGELFF. The V call is TRBV19, the J call TRBJ2-2; 11 nucleotides align to TRBD2. Unmatched junction bases numbered 2, after V lost 10 bases and J lost 7 bases. This CDR3 has 12 residues. Germline loops: CDR1 LNHDA, CDR2 SQIVND (reference sequence).

This clone turned up a few times. The genes are TRBV5-6 and TRBJ2-7; D gene uncertain. Germline-derived CDR1 and CDR2 are SGHDT and YYEEEE. Trimming shortened V by 0 bases and J by 3 bases, and 10 bases separated the two germline ends. The CDR3 length is 14 residues. CDR3 sequence: CASSLGPLYYEQYF. In DNA form, the CDR3 reads TGTGCCAGCAGCTTGGGGCCGCTGTACTACGAGCAGTACTTC.

J is TRBJ2-2 and V is TRBV5-1; 9 bases align to TRBD2. CDR3 length equals 18 residues. Germline CDR1 is SGHRS and CDR2 is YFSETQ. Losses at the gene ends were 6 bases for V and 6 bases for J; bases not matched to a gene: 18. CDR3 sequence: CASNSMGAGGPNSGELFF. The DNA of the CDR3 is TGCGCCAGCAACTCGATGGGGGCGGGAGGGCCGAATTCCGGGGAGCTGTTTTTT.

This clone was observed a single time. The chain is built from TRBV18 and TRBJ2-7; 7 bases map to TRBD1. Trimming removed 4 bases from V and 3 bases from J; junction bases left unmatched: 9. The CDR3 loop spans 15 amino acids. Germline V gene data show CDR1 as KGHSH and CDR2 as LQKENI. The CDR3 nucleotides are TGTGCCAGCTCACAGTCGACAGGGTTCCTCTACGAGCAGTACTTC. It encodes CASSQSTGFLYEQYF.